This TCR beta chain was recovered during a study of cytomegalovirus exposure and HLA in healthy donors. The primer mix had 60 Vbeta and 13 Jbeta primers. Profiling relied on immunoSEQ multiplex PCR, and the TCRdb table lists in-frame clones only, not all of them. The sample includes roughly 100,000 clones, nearly 70% of them seen just once. The CDR3 is 15 residues long. Germline CDR1 SGHTA, CDR2 FQGNSA. The ends were cut back, 5 bases at V and 3 bases at J, with 17 bases in the middle. This clone was picked up a small number of times. Its matching antigen is unknown. Overall study findings and caveats: In a later analysis, CMV-associated beta chains were mostly HLA-associated, it appeared.

The gene calls are TRBV7-2 and TRBJ2-7, with D possibly TRBD1 on 6 matching bases. The sequenced material came from PBMCs. This sequence originates from a woman in her 50s in good health and CMV-seropositive. The CDR3 coding sequence is TGTGCCAGCAGCCCAGAGGCAGGGGCACACTACGAGCAGTACTTC. Its protein is CASSPEAGAHYEQYF.